The entry below gives a single T cell receptor (beta chain) sequence along with its context. The data originate from a study of blood T cell repertoires in COVID-19. About the study: COVID-19 samples from acute and convalescent phases originated in the United States, Italy and Spain.

The CDR3 runs to 15 residues. CDR1 and CDR2 from the germline V gene are MNHEY and SVGAGI. Trimming left V 3 bases short and J 1 base short, with 7 bases between. Original analysis: Scientists estimated how many nucleated cells there were by amplifying reference gene primers. Repertoires were generated with immunoSEQ multiplex PCR, while TCRdb's copy carries only in-frame clones and drops some. That table supplies the V and J calls and clone size; D and trimming were determined from the DNA. The data hold fewer than 50,000 clones, with approximately 80% observed a single time. Input material: peripheral blood. This chain joins TRBV6-5 and TRBJ2-6; D is unresolved. The clonotype originates from a human donor in a cohort sampled during active COVID-19. CDR3 in DNA: TGTGCCAGCAGTTATCAGAGGTCTGGGGCCAACGTCCTGACTTTC. It translates to CASSYQRSGANVLTF.